Sequencing of this T cell receptor (beta chain) was carried out in a study of control samples from healthy donors and cancer patients. The CDR3 consists of 16 residues. V lost 4 bases and J lost 5; bases outside the gene matches: 11. CDR1 LGHDT and CDR2 YNNKEL come from the germline V gene (reference sequence). This table comes from immunoSEQ multiplex PCR, and its TCRdb copy is limited to in-frame clones, with some not included. The data show under 65,000 clones, roughly 86% seen once. The TCR was taken from a woman aged 55-70 years with lung cancer. This sequence joins TRBV3-1 (or the pseudogene TRBV3-2) and TRBJ1-2, with 9 positions matching TRBD1. Sequenced sample: PBMCs. In DNA, the CDR3 is TGTGCCAGCAGCCTGACAGGACAGGGGCTTGTGTATGGCTACACCTTC. Protein: CASSLTGQGLVYGYTF.